The 25 T cell receptor beta chains below come from one sample, sequenced in a study of PD-1 blockade in classical Hodgkin lymphoma. The repertoire was sequenced with immunoSEQ multiplex PCR; TCRdb's copy has only in-frame clones and lacks some. The sample includes some 58,000 clones, approximately 92% seen only once; the top ten take around 8%. Time point reported: cycle 4 day 1 (C4D1), after less than 7 weeks of nivolumab. No patient escaped relapse after autologous stem cell transplantation, and brentuximab vedotin exposure varied. The starting material was peripheral blood mononuclear cells (PBMCs), obtained before the fourth cycle of nivolumab. The receptors stem from a human donor with classical Hodgkin lymphoma.

This sequence joins TRBV6-5 and TRBJ2-5; TRBD1 might be the D (6 bases). Germline V lookup: CDR1 MNHEY, CDR2 SVGAGI. Trimming pared 5 bases from V and 1 base from J, leaving 11 bases between. CDR3 length: 14 amino acids. The CDR3 sequence: CASSPTGPQETQYF. The CDR3 DNA is TGTGCCAGCAGTCCCACAGGGCCCCAAGAGACCCAGTACTTC.

The V and J genes are TRBV11-2 and TRBJ2-3, with D tentatively TRBD2 (5 bases). CDR3 length equals 18 residues. V was clipped by 0 bases and J by 1 base, with 17 bases between them. Germline V lookup: CDR1 SGHAT, CDR2 FQNNGV. The chain's CDR3 is CASSLDIRGLRGTDTQYF. CDR3 bases: TGTGCCAGCAGCTTAGATATTCGCGGGCTCCGTGGCACAGATACGCAGTATTTT.

Note on this clone: The sample holds other DNA sequences that translate to the same CDR3. The chain joins TRBV5-1 to TRBJ2-7; no definite D call. The CDR3 spans 14 residues. The germline V gene has CDR1 SGHRS and CDR2 YFSETQ. The ends were cut back, 0 bases at V and 0 bases at J, with 7 bases in the middle. In DNA form, the CDR3 reads TGCGCCAGCAGCTTGGGTGGCAGCTCCTACGAGCAGTACTTC. Translated: CASSLGGSSYEQYF.

The rearrangement joins TRBV7-9 to TRBJ1-4; D is unclear. This CDR3 spans 11 amino acids. Trimming stripped 5 bases from V and 10 bases from J, with 8 bases between. Germline V gives CDR1 SEHNR, CDR2 FQNEAQ (reference sequence). The CDR3 loop is CASSQSGKLFF. The CDR3 bases are TGTGCCAGCAGCCAAAGTGGAAAACTGTTTTTT.

The CDR3 spells CASGQRRLNTEAFF. CDR3 sequence (DNA): TGTGCCAGTGGACAGCGGAGATTGAACACTGAAGCTTTCTTT. The rearrangement links TRBV19 to TRBJ1-1; tentative D call: TRBD1 (6 bases). CDR1 is LNHDA, CDR2 SQIVND, per germline (reference sequence). The length of the CDR3 is 14 residues. Deletions cut 8 bases from V and 0 bases from J, with 13 bases between. Variable domain in full (rest from reference TRBV19 and TRBJ1-1): DGGITQSPKYLFRKEGQNVTLSCEQNLNHDAMYWYRQDPGQGLRLIYYSQIVNDFQKGDIAEGYSVSREKKESFPLTVTSAQKNPTAFYLCASGQRRLNTEAFFGQGTRLTVV.

The rearrangement uses TRBV19 and TRBJ1-1; no firm D call. The V end was cut by 2 bases, the J end by 1 base, with 5 bases between. Germline-derived CDR1 and CDR2 are LNHDA and SQIVND (reference sequence). The CDR3 sequence is 13 residues long. CDR3 nucleotide sequence: TGTGCCAGTAGTATATGGGAGAACACTGAAGCTTTCTTT. Its translation is CASSIWENTEAFF.

J is TRBJ1-5 and V is TRBV27; D remains unclear. This CDR3 spans 13 amino acids. V lost 1 base to trimming and J lost 5 bases, with 6 bases between them. In germline, CDR1 is MNHEY, CDR2 SMNVEV (reference sequence). The CDR3 region is CASSLLRDQPQHF. In DNA form, the CDR3 reads TGTGCCAGCAGTTTATTACGCGATCAGCCCCAGCATTTT.

The chain links TRBV6-1 to TRBJ2-7, with 8 bases matching TRBD1. Germline-derived CDR1 and CDR2 are MNHNS and SASEGT. The CDR3 loop spans 15 amino acids. The trim removed 5 bases at V and 9 bases at J, leaving 15 bases unmatched. For the CDR3, the DNA is TGTGCCAGCAGTCGTTCACAGGGGGTGGGGGGTGTGCAGTACTTC. This gives the protein CASSRSQGVGGVQYF.

CDR3 loop: CASSLGQGIETQYF. The CDR3 DNA reads TGTGCCAGCAGCCTGGGACAGGGTATAGAGACCCAGTACTTC. The chain uses TRBV5-6 and TRBJ2-5, with 9 bases aligning to TRBD1. CDR3 length: 14 amino acids. With V trimmed by 4 bases and J by 4 bases, 5 bases remained unmatched. Germline values: CDR1 SGHDT, CDR2 YYEEEE.

The chain couples TRBV21-1 to TRBJ1-2; TRBD1 reflects the table's D call only, with no check against the DNA. TRBV21-1 is a documented pseudogene. This CDR3 has 16 residues. The CDR3 DNA sequence: TGTGCCAGCAGCAAAGTGGGACAGTCCCTACTCTATGGCTACACCTTC. Translated: CASSKVGQSLLYGYTF.

This chain uses TRBV5-1 with TRBJ1-4, with D possibly being TRBD1 (6 bases). Germline assignment: CDR1 SGHRS and CDR2 YFSETQ. V was trimmed by 5 bases and J by 11 bases, leaving 16 bases between them. The CDR3 is 13 residues long. In nucleotides, the CDR3 is TGCGCCAGCAGTCCTGGACAGCGGGACAAACTGTTTTTT. This codes for CASSPGQRDKLFF.

The rearrangement joins TRBV2 to TRBJ2-7; D may be TRBD2 (6 bases). This CDR3 comprises 13 residues. The germline V gene has CDR1 SNHLY and CDR2 FYNNEI. The CDR3 bases are TGTGCCAGCAGTGAAGCGCTTTTGCGGGACCTTAGGGTC. It is translated as CASSEALLRDLRV.

CDR3 sequence reads: CADRAPGPAEKLFF. CDR3 nucleotide sequence: TGTGCCGACAGGGCCCCAGGGCCGGCTGAAAAACTGTTTTTT. This chain connects TRBV2 to TRBJ1-4; 7 bases match TRBD1. Losses at the gene ends were 11 bases for V and 7 bases for J; bases not matched to a gene: 13. The CDR3 contains 14 residues. CDR1 and CDR2 (germline): SNHLY, FYNNEI.

V and J are TRBV4-1 and TRBJ1-5; TRBD1 matches 7 bases. Trimming took 3 bases from V and 3 from J; bases not matched to a gene: 8. The CDR3 length is 16 residues. The germline V gene has CDR1 MGHRA and CDR2 YSYEKL. The CDR3 nucleotides read TGCGCCAGCAGCCATTCCCGGGACAGCCTCAATCAGCCCCAGCATTTT. Translating gives CASSHSRDSLNQPQHF.

The CDR3: CASSMDRVIVNTIYF. CDR3 DNA: TGTGCCAGCAGTATGGACAGGGTAATTGTAAACACCATATATTTT. The chain joins TRBV2 to TRBJ1-3; 8 nucleotides line up with TRBD1. This CDR3 is 15 amino acids long. Trimming at V came to 5 bases and at J to 6 bases, leaving 9 bases not matched to a gene. The V gene's germline CDR1 is SNHLY and CDR2 FYNNEI.

The J gene is TRBJ2-7, the V gene TRBV7-2, with D hard to call. Trimming left V 5 bases short and J 6 bases short, with 17 bases between. This CDR3 has 14 amino acids. Germline values: CDR1 SGHTA, CDR2 FQGNSA. In DNA, the CDR3 is TGTGCCAGCAGCCCCCTATTATCGGACGGCGAGCAGTACTTC. Translated, it gives CASSPLLSDGEQYF.

V is TRBV6-1 and J is TRBJ2-5; the match to TRBD1 covers 8 bases. CDR3 length equals 15 residues. Per germline, CDR1 MNHNS and CDR2 SASEGT. V dropped 6 bases and J dropped 3; count of bases not matched to a gene: 9. The DNA of the CDR3 is TGTGCCAGCAGACCCTGGACAGGGCTCGAAGAGACCCAGTACTTC. Residues: CASRPWTGLEETQYF.

This clone has a handful of counts. This chain uses TRBV6-5 with TRBJ1-1; D remains unclear. CDR1 MNHEY and CDR2 SVGAGI come from the germline V gene. This CDR3 has 11 residues. V dropped 4 bases and J dropped 1 base, with 1 base sitting between them. The CDR3 coding sequence is TGTGCCAGCAGTTGGAACACTGAAGCTTTCTTT. Translated, it gives CASSWNTEAFF.

The chain employs TRBV2 and TRBJ2-7; D is uncertain. This CDR3 has 15 residues. The ends were cut back, 2 bases at V and 2 bases at J, with 13 bases in the middle. Germline V CDR1 and CDR2: SNHLY, FYNNEI. CDR3 protein: CASSESALVTYEQYF. CDR3 DNA sequence: TGTGCCAGCAGTGAATCTGCCCTGGTAACCTACGAGCAGTACTTC.

The rearrangement uses TRBV18 and TRBJ2-1; TRBD2 is a possible D gene (6 bases). The CDR3 sequence is 15 residues long. The germline CDR1 and CDR2 sequences are KGHSH and LQKENI. The germline V and J ends were trimmed by 4 bases and 2 bases, with 12 bases remaining between them. The CDR3 nucleotides are TGTGCCAGCTCACGGCGGGAAAACGCCTACAATGAGCAGTTCTTC. Its protein is CASSRRENAYNEQFF.

This clone was seen only once. The genes are TRBV5-4 and TRBJ2-7; D is perhaps TRBD2 (6 bases). V was pared by 9 bases and J by 4 bases, with 26 bases between. From germline, CDR1 is SGHNT and CDR2 YYREEE (reference sequence). This CDR3 contains 16 residues. Here the CDR3 reads CATWVGGTEGPYEQYF. DNA for the CDR3: TGTGCCACGTGGGTAGGCGGGACCGAGGGACCATACGAGCAGTACTTC.

The chain's CDR3 is CASSMGLGVAPYEQYF. CDR3 DNA sequence: TGTGCCAGTAGTATGGGGCTCGGGGTCGCACCTTACGAGCAGTACTTC. The gene calls are TRBV19 and TRBJ2-7; D assignment may be TRBD1 or TRBD2 (5 bases each). Deletions cut 3 bases from V and 4 bases from J, with 19 bases between. This CDR3 is 16 amino acids long. Germline V gives CDR1 LNHDA, CDR2 SQIVND (reference sequence).

V gene TRBV27 combines with J gene TRBJ2-1, with D unclear. The CDR3 is 16 residues long. V lost 0 bases and J lost 4, with 13 bases in between. The germline CDR1 and CDR2 sequences are MNHEY and SMNVEV (reference sequence). This CDR3 reads CASSLSPMVSYNEQFF. The CDR3 DNA reads as TGTGCCAGCAGTTTATCGCCTATGGTGTCGTACAATGAGCAGTTCTTC.

Only one count was recorded for this clone. The rearrangement links TRBV19 to TRBJ2-1, with D unclear. Germline CDR1 reads LNHDA; CDR2 reads SQIVND (reference sequence). With 4 bases removed from V and 1 base from J, the gap between germline ends came to 8 bases. The CDR3 runs 14 residues. Here the CDR3 reads CASSKAASYNEQFF. CDR3 sequence (DNA): TGTGCCAGTAGTAAGGCAGCGTCCTACAATGAGCAGTTCTTC.

J is TRBJ2-1 and V is TRBV29-1; 8 bases agree with TRBD1. The junction had 16 bases not matched to a gene; V was cut back by 4 bases and J by 8 bases. The CDR3 is 16 amino acids. Germline CDR1 reads SQVTM; CDR2 reads ANQGSEA. The chain's CDR3 is CSVVGRQGSINDEQFF. The CDR3 bases are TGCAGCGTTGTAGGTCGACAGGGGAGCATAAACGATGAGCAGTTCTTC.